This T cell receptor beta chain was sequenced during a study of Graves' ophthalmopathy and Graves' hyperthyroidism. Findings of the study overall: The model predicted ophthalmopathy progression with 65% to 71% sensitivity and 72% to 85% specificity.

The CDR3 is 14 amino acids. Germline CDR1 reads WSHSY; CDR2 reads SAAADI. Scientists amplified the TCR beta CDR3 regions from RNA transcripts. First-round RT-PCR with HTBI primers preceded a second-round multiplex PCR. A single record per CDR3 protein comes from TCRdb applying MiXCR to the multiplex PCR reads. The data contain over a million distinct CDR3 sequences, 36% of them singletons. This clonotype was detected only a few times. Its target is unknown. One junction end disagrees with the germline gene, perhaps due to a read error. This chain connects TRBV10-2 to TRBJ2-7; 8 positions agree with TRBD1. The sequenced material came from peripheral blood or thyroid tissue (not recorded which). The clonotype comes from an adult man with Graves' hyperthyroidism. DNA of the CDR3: TGTGCCAGCCAACAGGGGGGATCCTCCTACGAGCAGTACTTC. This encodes CASQQGGSSYEQYF.